Listed below are T cell receptor beta chains from one sample, sequenced in a study of regulatory T cells in long-lasting Graves disease. Via MiXCR, TCRdb re-called the multiplex PCR reads, giving one row per CDR3 protein. The repertoire holds around 250,000 distinct CDR3 sequences, about 19% seen once, with roughly 13% in the top ten. Material: peripheral blood mononuclear cells (PBMCs), obtained at new diagnosis, from a patient treated with antithyroid drugs. The source is a female donor with Graves disease. Both conserved end residues are part of each CDR3. The D gene is left open where the match is weak. Only part of the rows carry a size: once, few, many, or a class if the clone is expanded.

TRBJ1-1	many	TRBV6-2/TRBV6-3	TRBD1	CASTTDRGNTEAFF	TGTGCCAGCACCACGGACAGGGGAAACACTGAAGCTTTCTTT
TRBJ1-5	many	TRBV7-2	NA	CASSLRGNQPQHF	TGTGCCAGCAGCTTGCGGGGGAATCAGCCCCAGCATTTT
TRBJ1-1	NA	TRBV6-2/TRBV6-3	TRBD1	CASSTRYRGNTEAFF	TGTGCCAGCAGTACTCGTTACAGGGGGAACACTGAAGCTTTCTTT
TRBJ1-6	few	TRBV20-1	TRBD1	CSASKGTGNSPLHF	TGCAGTGCTAGTAAAGGGACAGGGAATTCACCCCTCCACTTT
TRBJ2-2	many	TRBV28	TRBD1	CASSPGQGSVGELFF	TGTGCCAGCAGCCCGGGACAGGGGTCCGTCGGGGAGCTGTTTTTT
TRBJ1-1	many	TRBV20-1	NA	CSALRTGPTEAFF	TGCAGTGCCCTTAGGACGGGCCCCACTGAAGCTTTCTTT
TRBJ1-3	NA	TRBV4-1	NA	CASSQDHRGVSGNTIYF	TGCGCCAGCAGCCAAGATCACCGGGGAGTCTCTGGAAACACCATATATTTT
TRBJ1-2	NA	TRBV27	TRBD1	CASSLRPGTGRSGYGYTF	TGTGCCAGCAGTCTACGTCCCGGGACAGGGAGGTCGGGCTATGGCTACACCTTC
TRBJ2-7	many	TRBV20-1	NA	CSATDVGGPSSYEQYF	TGCAGTGCTACAGATGTTGGCGGGCCTAGCTCCTACGAGCAGTACTTC
TRBJ1-4	many	TRBV28	NA	CASSFSSGTTNEKLFF	TGTGCCAGCAGCTTCTCCTCCGGGACAACTAATGAAAAACTGTTTTTT
TRBJ2-7	NA	TRBV5-6	TRBD1	CASSLVPGQGTPYEQYF	TGTGCCAGCAGCTTGGTCCCGGGACAGGGAACCCCCTACGAGCAGTACTTC
TRBJ1-5	many	TRBV12-3/TRBV12-4	NA	CASSPLIYQPQHF	TGTGCCAGCAGCCCGTTAATTTATCAGCCCCAGCATTTT
TRBJ2-2	NA	TRBV7-2	NA	CASSLVQRYTRELFF	TGTGCCAGCAGCTTAGTTCAGAGATACACCAGGGAGCTGTTTTTT
TRBJ1-1	many	TRBV12-3/TRBV12-4	NA	CASSFLGAGTEAFF	TGTGCCAGCAGTTTTTTGGGGGCCGGCACTGAAGCTTTCTTT
TRBJ2-1	many	TRBV7-9	TRBD2	CASQSKRGAYNEQFF	TGTGCCAGCCAGTCCAAGCGGGGAGCCTACAATGAGCAGTTCTTC
TRBJ2-3	many	TRBV28	NA	CASRRGGSVTDTQYF	TGTGCCAGCAGACGTGGGGGGAGCGTCACAGATACGCAGTATTTT
TRBJ1-1	many	TRBV7-2	NA	CASSPRGRTEAFF	TGTGCCAGCTCTCCTCGGGGGCGGACTGAAGCTTTCTTT
TRBJ1-1	many	TRBV5-1	NA	CASSPGPNTEAFF	TGCGCCAGCAGCCCAGGCCCGAACACTGAAGCTTTCTTT
TRBJ1-4	many	TRBV12-3/TRBV12-4	TRBD1	CASSLAPGQVNEKLFF	TGTGCCAGCAGTTTAGCTCCGGGACAGGTTAATGAAAAACTGTTTTTT
TRBJ2-3	many	TRBV6-2/TRBV6-3	TRBD2	CASSYEAGKWNTDTQYF	TGTGCCAGCAGTTACGAAGCGGGAAAGTGGAACACAGATACGCAGTATTTT
TRBJ2-7	many	TRBV11-2	NA	CASSLDYPASYEQYF	TGTGCCAGCAGCTTAGACTACCCAGCTTCCTACGAGCAGTACTTC
TRBJ2-3	many	TRBV5-1	NA	CASSHGQPTDTQYF	TGCGCCAGCTCCCATGGACAACCCACAGATACGCAGTATTTT
TRBJ1-5	few	TRBV15	NA	CATSAFTLRYSTYSNQPQHF	TGTGCCACCAGCGCGTTTACCCTCCGGTACAGTACATATAGCAATCAGCCCCAGCATTTT
TRBJ2-2	few	TRBV24-1	NA	CATSVRDGELFF	TGTGCCACCAGTGTAAGGGACGGGGAGCTGTTTTTT
TRBJ2-7	few	TRBV12-3/TRBV12-4	NA	CASSLGAPPYEQYF	TGTGCCAGCAGTTTGGGGGCCCCCCCCTACGAGCAGTACTTC
TRBJ2-3	large	TRBV12-3/TRBV12-4	NA	CASSLRTPSTDTQYF	TGTGCCAGCAGTTTGCGAACTCCCAGCACAGATACGCAGTATTTT
TRBJ2-7	many	TRBV7-8	TRBD2	CASSLGREENEQYF	TGTGCCAGCAGCTTAGGTCGGGAGGAAAACGAGCAGTACTTC
TRBJ1-4	many	TRBV25-1	TRBD1	CASSVPGTGDVKLFF	TGTGCCAGCAGTGTGCCCGGGACAGGGGACGTAAAACTGTTTTTT
TRBJ1-5	many	TRBV7-8	NA	CASSLELAGSNQPQHF	TGTGCCAGCAGCTTAGAATTGGCAGGGAGCAATCAGCCCCAGCATTTT
TRBJ1-5	NA	TRBV29-1	NA	CNVNSGGNQPQHF	TGCAACGTAAATTCCGGGGGCAATCAGCCCCAGCATTTT
TRBJ1-1	many	TRBV2	NA	CASRPDGNTEAFF	TGTGCCAGCAGGCCCGACGGTAACACTGAAGCTTTCTTT
TRBJ2-3	few	TRBV6-5	NA	CASSDSVSSDTQYF	TGTGCCAGCAGTGACTCGGTTAGTTCAGATACGCAGTATTTT
TRBJ2-3	NA	TRBV19	NA	CASSIDTTDTQYF	TGTGCCAGTAGTATAGACACCACAGATACGCAGTATTTT
TRBJ1-3	few	TRBV7-3	NA	CASSLSGGSSGNTIYF	TGTGCCAGCAGCTTATCCGGGGGGTCCTCTGGAAACACCATATATTTT
TRBJ2-7	few	TRBV20-1	NA	CSAPDSFGYEQYF	TGCAGTGCACCTGACTCTTTCGGGTACGAGCAGTACTTC